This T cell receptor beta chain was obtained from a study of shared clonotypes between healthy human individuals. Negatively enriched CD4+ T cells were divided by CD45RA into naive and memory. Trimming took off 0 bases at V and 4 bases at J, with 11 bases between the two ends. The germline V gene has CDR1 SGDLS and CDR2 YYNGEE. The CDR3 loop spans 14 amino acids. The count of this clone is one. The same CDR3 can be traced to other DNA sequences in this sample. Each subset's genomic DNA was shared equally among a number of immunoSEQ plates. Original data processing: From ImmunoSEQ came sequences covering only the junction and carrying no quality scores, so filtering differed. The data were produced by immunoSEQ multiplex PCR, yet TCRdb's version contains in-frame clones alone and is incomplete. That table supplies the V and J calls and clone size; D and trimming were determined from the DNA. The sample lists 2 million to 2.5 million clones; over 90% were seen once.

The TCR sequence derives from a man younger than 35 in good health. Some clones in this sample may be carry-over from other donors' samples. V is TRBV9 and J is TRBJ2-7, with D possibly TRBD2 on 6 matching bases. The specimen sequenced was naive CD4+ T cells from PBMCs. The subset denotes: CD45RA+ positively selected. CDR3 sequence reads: CASSVDSGSYEQYF. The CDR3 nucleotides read TGTGCCAGCAGCGTAGATAGCGGCAGTTACGAGCAGTACTTC. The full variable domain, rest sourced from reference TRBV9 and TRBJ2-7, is DSGVTQTPKHLITATGQRVTLRCSPRSGDLSVYWYQQSLDQGLQFLIQYYNGEERAKGNILERFSAQQFPDLHSELNLSSLELGDSALYFCASSVDSGSYEQYFGPGTRLTVT.